Below, 21 T cell receptor beta chains from the same sample are listed, as sequenced in a study of T cell responses to AZD1222 COVID-19 vaccine. Method: immunoSEQ multiplex PCR; TCRdb's copy keeps in-frame clones and lacks some. The sample includes about 140,000 clones, approximately 83% of them seen just once. This sample comprised peripheral blood, obtained on day 0 of AZD1222 vaccination. The receptor set was obtained from an adult in good health.

The rearrangement uses TRBV28 and TRBJ2-1; 8 positions match TRBD2. CDR1 and CDR2 (germline): MDHEN, SYDVKM. V was clipped by 5 bases and J by 3 bases; unmatched bases: 12. CDR3 length equals 17 residues. This CDR3 is CASSRERGREGYNEQFF. The CDR3 DNA reads as TGTGCCAGCAGTAGGGAGCGGGGGCGAGAGGGCTACAATGAGCAGTTCTTC.

The chain joins TRBV29-1 to TRBJ2-1, with 8 bases matching TRBD2. The CDR3 is made up of 16 amino acids. CDR1 and CDR2 from the germline V gene are SQVTM and ANQGSEA. Germline trimming cut 2 bases from V and 2 bases from J; bases unmatched to any gene: 8. The CDR3 nucleotides are TGCAGCGTTGAAAGTGATGCGGGAGGAACCTACAATGAGCAGTTCTTC. Translation gives CSVESDAGGTYNEQFF.

This rearrangement joins TRBV11-2 to TRBJ1-2; a possible D gene is TRBD1 (5 bases). The V end was cut by 0 bases, the J end by 2 bases, with 13 bases between. Germline V gives CDR1 SGHAT, CDR2 FQNNGV. The CDR3 covers 16 residues. The CDR3 loop is CASSLDPLWDNYGYTF. For the CDR3, the DNA is TGTGCCAGCAGCTTAGACCCCCTTTGGGACAACTATGGCTACACCTTC.

In this sample, this clone turned up a few times. CDR3 DNA sequence: TGTGCCAGCAGCCATGGGGATTCCTACGAGCAGTACTTC. Translating gives CASSHGDSYEQYF. V usage is TRBV7-9 and J usage is TRBJ2-7; D uncertain. V shed 5 bases and J shed 1 base, with 9 bases lying between them. The CDR3 is 13 residues long. Germline CDR1 reads SEHNR; CDR2 reads FQNEAQ (reference sequence).

This clone was picked up a small number of times. The gene calls are TRBV29-1 and TRBJ2-3; tentative D call: TRBD2 (6 bases). The CDR3 extends over 14 amino acids. The V end lost 3 bases, the J end lost 4 bases, and 14 bases lay between the germline ends. The V gene's germline CDR1 is SQVTM and CDR2 ANQGSEA. CDR3 in amino acids: CSVDAGPHPDTQYF. The DNA of the CDR3 is TGCAGCGTTGACGCGGGGCCCCATCCAGATACGCAGTATTTT.

This clone was recorded once. This chain uses TRBV7-9 with TRBJ2-1; D is uncertain. V was shortened by 2 bases and J by 9 bases, with 8 bases between the two germline ends. This CDR3 is 12 amino acids long. The V gene's germline CDR1 is SEHNR and CDR2 FQNEAQ (reference sequence). The CDR3 nucleotides read TGTGCCAGCAGCTTAAGCCTGATTGAGCAGTTCTTC. This encodes CASSLSLIEQFF.

V and J are TRBV7-2 and TRBJ2-1; D not certain. Germline-derived CDR1 and CDR2 are SGHTA and FQGNSA. The CDR3 covers 15 residues. V was trimmed by 3 bases and J by 4 bases, leaving 13 bases between them. The CDR3 loop reads CASSLGFLAYNEQFF. The CDR3 nucleotides are TGTGCCAGCAGCTTGGGCTTTCTGGCGTACAATGAGCAGTTCTTC.

This clone showed up just a few times. This chain joins TRBV11-2 and TRBJ1-1; perhaps TRBD1 as D (5 bases). Between the trimmed V and J ends, which lost 1 base and 3 bases, there was a span of 21 bases. The CDR3 runs to 18 residues. Per the germline V gene, CDR1 is SGHAT and CDR2 is FQNNGV. The CDR3, as DNA: TGTGCCAGCAGCTTAGTACTAGGGGCAGGTAAAAAGGACACTGAAGCTTTCTTT. This encodes CASSLVLGAGKKDTEAFF.

V gene TRBV29-1 combines with J gene TRBJ1-4, with a possible D match to TRBD1 (6 bases). CDR1 is SQVTM and CDR2 is ANQGSEA in the germline V gene. V was cut by 4 bases and J by 8 bases, with 17 bases left in between. This CDR3 has 14 residues. For the CDR3, the DNA is TGCAGCGTTGTGAAGGGGGGACATTCGGAAAAACTGTTTTTT. As protein: CSVVKGGHSEKLFF. Filled out from reference TRBV29-1 and TRBJ1-4, the complete variable domain reads SAVISQKPSRDICQRGTSLTIQCQVDSQVTMMFWYRQQPGQSLTLIATANQGSEATYESGFVIDKFPISRPNLTFSTLTVSNMSPEDSSIYLCSVVKGGHSEKLFFGSGTQLSVL.

As for this clone: The sample holds other DNA sequences that translate to the same CDR3. The V gene is TRBV7-9, the J gene TRBJ1-4; D is unclear. The CDR3 consists of 13 residues. Germline CDR1 and CDR2: SEHNR and FQNEAQ (reference sequence). The V and J ends lost 5 bases and 5 bases respectively, with 9 bases between them. The CDR3 sequence is CASSRSPNEKLFF. The CDR3 coding sequence is TGTGCCAGCAGCCGGAGCCCCAATGAAAAACTGTTTTTT.

The chain combines TRBV11-2 with TRBJ2-1; 7 bases match TRBD2. The germline CDR1 and CDR2 sequences are SGHAT and FQNNGV. The CDR3 extends over 17 amino acids. Losses at the gene ends were 5 bases for V and 6 bases for J; bases not matched to a gene: 16. For the CDR3, the DNA is TGTGCCAGCAGCCCCCCCAGACTAGCTCGCACGGGCAATGAGCAGTTCTTC. This encodes CASSPPRLARTGNEQFF.

The chain combines TRBV15 with TRBJ1-1, with D unresolved. The V end was cut by 4 bases, the J end by 3 bases, with 12 bases between. CDR1 and CDR2 (germline): LNHNV, YYDKDF (reference sequence). CDR3 size: 14 residues. The CDR3, as DNA: TGTGCCACCAGCACCCTATCGGAGTACACTGAAGCTTTCTTT. Its translation: CATSTLSEYTEAFF.

This sequence joins TRBV7-7 and TRBJ2-5; 8 positions agree with TRBD2. J was trimmed by 3 bases and V by 3 bases; bases with no gene match: 6. Germline assignment: CDR1 SSHAT and CDR2 FNYEAQ (reference sequence). There are 15 residues in the CDR3. The CDR3 reads CASSLTDSGEETQYF. For the CDR3, the DNA is TGTGCCAGCAGCTTGACCGATAGCGGGGAAGAGACCCAGTACTTC.

The V call is TRBV7-6, the J call TRBJ2-7; D is undetermined. In germline, CDR1 is SGHVS, CDR2 FNYEAQ. There are 15 residues in the CDR3. The V and J ends lost 5 bases and 5 bases respectively, with 19 bases between them. CDR3 amino acids: CASSPPKGLADEQYF. The CDR3 region has the DNA TGTGCCAGCAGCCCCCCGAAGGGTCTGGCTGACGAGCAGTACTTC.

The V call is TRBV6-2 or TRBV6-3, the J call TRBJ1-6; D unresolved. This CDR3 is 16 amino acids long. CDR1 and CDR2 from the germline V gene are MNHEY and SVGEGT. With 4 bases removed from V and 0 bases from J, the gap between germline ends came to 10 bases. The CDR3 is CASSSLSDSYNSPLHF. For the CDR3, the DNA is TGTGCCAGCAGTTCGCTATCGGACTCCTATAATTCACCCCTCCACTTT.

Worth noting for this clone: This sample also contains other DNA sequences that code for the same CDR3. The gene calls are TRBV7-2 and TRBJ1-1, with 7 bases fitting TRBD1. CDR1 is SGHTA, CDR2 FQGNSA, per germline. V lost 6 bases and J lost 3; bases outside the gene matches: 7. CDR3 length equals 14 residues. This CDR3 reads CASSPQGGDTEAFF. CDR3 DNA: TGTGCCAGCAGTCCCCAGGGGGGGGACACTGAAGCTTTCTTT.

In this sample, this clone turned up a few times. V gene TRBV19 combines with J gene TRBJ1-2; TRBD1 might be the D (6 bases). CDR1 and CDR2 (germline): LNHDA, SQIVND (reference sequence). This CDR3 has 14 amino acids. Trimming took 2 bases from V and 4 from J, leaving 11 bases between them. CDR3 loop: CASSIIGGPYGYTF. Here the CDR3 DNA reads TGTGCCAGTAGTATAATTGGGGGCCCCTATGGCTACACCTTC.

The J gene is TRBJ1-2, the V gene TRBV6-5; 8 bases map to TRBD1. J lost 8 bases, V lost 5 bases, and 10 bases had no gene match. The CDR3 length is 14 residues. Germline values: CDR1 MNHEY, CDR2 SVGAGI. The CDR3 region is CASSRGQGFGGYTF. CDR3 sequence (DNA): TGTGCCAGCAGTCGCGGACAGGGCTTTGGGGGCTACACCTTC.

This clone appeared a few times. This sequence joins TRBV2 and TRBJ1-5; a weak D match, TRBD1 (5 bases). Trimming left V 8 bases short and J 6 bases short, with 20 bases between. The CDR3 contains 15 residues. Per germline, CDR1 SNHLY and CDR2 FYNNEI. The CDR3 region has the DNA TGTGCCAGCTCTCTTTCCGGGGCTGGGGGTCAGCCCCAGCATTTT. Amino acids: CASSLSGAGGQPQHF.

V usage is TRBV3-1 (or the pseudogene TRBV3-2) and J usage is TRBJ2-1, with a tentative D call TRBD1 (5 bases). CDR3 size: 11 residues. Trimming removed 8 bases at V and 7 bases at J, with 9 bases between. Germline V gives CDR1 LGHDT, CDR2 YNNKEL (reference sequence). The CDR3 nucleotides are TGTGCCAGCCAGGGTCGGAATGAGCAGTTCTTC. Its protein is CASQGRNEQFF.

This clone was seen once. DNA for the CDR3: TGTGCCAGCTCACCAAGCGGTACCTACAATGAGCAGTTCTTC. Translation gives CASSPSGTYNEQFF. The chain combines TRBV18 with TRBJ2-1; D perhaps matches TRBD2 (5 bases). The CDR3 totals 14 residues. The germline V gene has CDR1 KGHSH and CDR2 LQKENI. The germline V and J ends were trimmed by 2 bases and 2 bases, with 7 bases remaining between them.